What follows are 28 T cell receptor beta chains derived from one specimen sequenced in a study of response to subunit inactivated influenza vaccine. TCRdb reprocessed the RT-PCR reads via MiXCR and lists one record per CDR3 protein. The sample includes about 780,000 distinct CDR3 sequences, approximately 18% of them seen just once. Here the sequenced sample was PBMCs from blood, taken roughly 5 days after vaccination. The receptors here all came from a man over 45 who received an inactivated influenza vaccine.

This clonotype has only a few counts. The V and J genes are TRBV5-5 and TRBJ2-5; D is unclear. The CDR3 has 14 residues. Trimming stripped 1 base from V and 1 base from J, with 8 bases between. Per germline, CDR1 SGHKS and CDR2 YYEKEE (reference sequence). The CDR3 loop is CASSLLQSQETQYF. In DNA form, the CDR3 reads TGTGCCAGCAGCTTGCTGCAGTCCCAAGAGACCCAGTACTTC.

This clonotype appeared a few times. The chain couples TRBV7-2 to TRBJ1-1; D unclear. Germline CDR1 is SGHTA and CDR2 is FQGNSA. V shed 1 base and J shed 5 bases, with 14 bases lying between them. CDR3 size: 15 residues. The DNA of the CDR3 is TGTGCCAGCAGCTTAGTGGGGAGGGTTAGTACTGAAGCTTTCTTT. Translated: CASSLVGRVSTEAFF. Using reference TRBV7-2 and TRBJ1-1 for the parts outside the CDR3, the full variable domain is GAGVSQSPSNKVTEKGKDVELRCDPISGHTALYWYRQSLGQGLEFLIYFQGNSAPDKSGLPSDRFSAERTGGSVSTLTIQRTQQEDSAVYLCASSLVGRVSTEAFFGQGTRLTVV.

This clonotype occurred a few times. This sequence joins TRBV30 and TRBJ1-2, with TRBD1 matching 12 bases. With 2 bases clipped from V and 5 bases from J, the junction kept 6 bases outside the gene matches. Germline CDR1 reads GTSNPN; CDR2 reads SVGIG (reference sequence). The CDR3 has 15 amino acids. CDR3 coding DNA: TGTGCCTGGAGTCTGGGACAGGGGGCTTTGTATGGCTACACCTTC. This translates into CAWSLGQGALYGYTF.

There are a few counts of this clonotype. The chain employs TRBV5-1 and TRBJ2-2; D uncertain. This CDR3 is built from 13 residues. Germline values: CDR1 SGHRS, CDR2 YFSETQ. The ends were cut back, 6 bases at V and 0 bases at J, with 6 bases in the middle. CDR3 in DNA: TGCGCCAGCATGCCAGCGAACACCGGGGAGCTGTTTTTT. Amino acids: CASMPANTGELFF.

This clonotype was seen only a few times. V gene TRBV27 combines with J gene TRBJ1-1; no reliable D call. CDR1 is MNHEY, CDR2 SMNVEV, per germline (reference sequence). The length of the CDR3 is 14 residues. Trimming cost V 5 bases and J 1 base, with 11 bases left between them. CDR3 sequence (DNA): TGTGCCAGCAGTGCTAGGGAAAGGAACACTGAAGCTTTCTTT. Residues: CASSARERNTEAFF.

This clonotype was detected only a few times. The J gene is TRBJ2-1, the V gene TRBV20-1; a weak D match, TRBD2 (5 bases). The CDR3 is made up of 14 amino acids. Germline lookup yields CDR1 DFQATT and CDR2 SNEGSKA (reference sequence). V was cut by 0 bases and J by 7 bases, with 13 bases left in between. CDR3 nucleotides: TGCAGTGCTAGAGAGGGAGCTGGTACTAATGAGCAGTTCTTC. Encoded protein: CSAREGAGTNEQFF.

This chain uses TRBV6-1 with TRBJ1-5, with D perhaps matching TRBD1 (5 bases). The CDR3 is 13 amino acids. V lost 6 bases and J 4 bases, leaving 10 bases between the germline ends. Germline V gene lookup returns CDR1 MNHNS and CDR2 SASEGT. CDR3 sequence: CASRLQENQPQHF. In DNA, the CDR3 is TGTGCCAGCAGACTACAGGAAAATCAGCCCCAGCATTTT.

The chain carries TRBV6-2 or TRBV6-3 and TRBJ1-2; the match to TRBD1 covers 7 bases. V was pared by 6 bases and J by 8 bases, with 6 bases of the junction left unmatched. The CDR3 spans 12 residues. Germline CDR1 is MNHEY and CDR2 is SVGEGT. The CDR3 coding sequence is TGTGCCAGCAGACCGGGACAGCGGGGCTACACCTTC. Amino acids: CASRPGQRGYTF.

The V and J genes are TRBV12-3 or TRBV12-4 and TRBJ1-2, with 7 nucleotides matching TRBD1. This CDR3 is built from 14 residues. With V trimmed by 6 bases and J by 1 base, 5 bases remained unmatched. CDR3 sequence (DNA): TGTGCCAGCAGCACGACAGGGTTTAACTATGGCTACACCTTC. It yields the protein CASSTTGFNYGYTF.

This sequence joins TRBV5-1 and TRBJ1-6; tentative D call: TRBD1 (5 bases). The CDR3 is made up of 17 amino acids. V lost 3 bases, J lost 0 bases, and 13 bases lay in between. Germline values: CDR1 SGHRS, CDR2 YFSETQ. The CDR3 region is CASSSEAGSSYNSPLHF. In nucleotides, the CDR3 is TGCGCCAGCAGCTCCGAGGCAGGGAGCTCCTATAATTCACCCCTCCACTTT.

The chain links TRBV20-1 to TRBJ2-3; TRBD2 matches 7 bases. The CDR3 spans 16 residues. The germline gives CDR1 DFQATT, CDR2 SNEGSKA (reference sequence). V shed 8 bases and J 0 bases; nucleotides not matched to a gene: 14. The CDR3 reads CSPSAAGVWSTDTQYF. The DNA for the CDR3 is TGCAGTCCTTCGGCGGCGGGAGTTTGGAGCACAGATACGCAGTATTTT.

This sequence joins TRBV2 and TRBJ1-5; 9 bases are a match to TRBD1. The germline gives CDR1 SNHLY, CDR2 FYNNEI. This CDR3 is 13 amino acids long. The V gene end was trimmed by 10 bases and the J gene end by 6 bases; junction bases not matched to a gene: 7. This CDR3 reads CAIRTGESQPQHF. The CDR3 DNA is TGTGCCATCCGGACAGGGGAATCTCAGCCCCAGCATTTT.

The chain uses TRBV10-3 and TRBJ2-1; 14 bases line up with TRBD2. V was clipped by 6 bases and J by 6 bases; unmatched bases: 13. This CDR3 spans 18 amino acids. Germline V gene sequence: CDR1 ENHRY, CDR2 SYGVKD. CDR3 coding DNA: TGTGCCATCAGGGGGACTAGCGGGAGTTCGGTGGTTATCAATGAGCAGTTCTTC. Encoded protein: CAIRGTSGSSVVINEQFF.

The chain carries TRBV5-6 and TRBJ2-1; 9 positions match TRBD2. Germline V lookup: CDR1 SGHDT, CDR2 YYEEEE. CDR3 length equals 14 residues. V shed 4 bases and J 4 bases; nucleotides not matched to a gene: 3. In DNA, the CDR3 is TGTGCCAGCAGCCGCGGGGGGGTGTACAATGAGCAGTTCTTC. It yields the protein CASSRGGVYNEQFF.

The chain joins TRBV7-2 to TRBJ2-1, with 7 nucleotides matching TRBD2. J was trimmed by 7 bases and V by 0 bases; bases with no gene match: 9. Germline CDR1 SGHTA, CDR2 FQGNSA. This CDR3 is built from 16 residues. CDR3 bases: TGTGCCAGCAGCTTAGCGTTCGAGCGGGGACGGAATGAGCAGTTCTTC. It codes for CASSLAFERGRNEQFF.

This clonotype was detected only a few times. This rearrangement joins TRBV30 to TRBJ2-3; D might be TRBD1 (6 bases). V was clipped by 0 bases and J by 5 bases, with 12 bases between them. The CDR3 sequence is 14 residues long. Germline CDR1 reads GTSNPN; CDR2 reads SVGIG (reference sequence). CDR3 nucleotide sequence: TGTGCCTGGAGTGTAGGGGCAGGGGAAGATACGCAGTATTTT. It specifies CAWSVGAGEDTQYF.

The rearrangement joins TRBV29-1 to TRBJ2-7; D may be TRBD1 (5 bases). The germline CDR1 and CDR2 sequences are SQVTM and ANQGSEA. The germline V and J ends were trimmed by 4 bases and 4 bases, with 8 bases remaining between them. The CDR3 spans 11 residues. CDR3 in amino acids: CSVVHRYEQYF. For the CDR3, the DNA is TGCAGCGTTGTTCACAGGTACGAGCAGTACTTC.

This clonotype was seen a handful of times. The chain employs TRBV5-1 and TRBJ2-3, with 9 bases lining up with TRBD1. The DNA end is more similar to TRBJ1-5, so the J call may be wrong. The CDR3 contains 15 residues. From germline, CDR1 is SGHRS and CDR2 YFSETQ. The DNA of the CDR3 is TGCGCCAGCAGCTTGGTGACAGGGGGGGCAGATACGCAGCATTTT. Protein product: CASSLVTGGADTQHF.

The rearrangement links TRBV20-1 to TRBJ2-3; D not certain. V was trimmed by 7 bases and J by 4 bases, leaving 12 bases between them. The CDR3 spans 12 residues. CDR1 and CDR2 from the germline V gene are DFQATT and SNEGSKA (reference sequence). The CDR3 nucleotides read TGCAGTGGCCTACCCAGAGCAGATACGCAGTATTTT. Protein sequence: CSGLPRADTQYF.

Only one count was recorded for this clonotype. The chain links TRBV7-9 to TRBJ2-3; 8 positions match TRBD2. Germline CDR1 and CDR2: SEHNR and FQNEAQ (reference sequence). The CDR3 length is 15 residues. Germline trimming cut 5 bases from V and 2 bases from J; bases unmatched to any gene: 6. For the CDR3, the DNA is TGTGCCAGCAGCCCGATAGCGGGGCTCACAGATACGCAGTATTTT. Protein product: CASSPIAGLTDTQYF.

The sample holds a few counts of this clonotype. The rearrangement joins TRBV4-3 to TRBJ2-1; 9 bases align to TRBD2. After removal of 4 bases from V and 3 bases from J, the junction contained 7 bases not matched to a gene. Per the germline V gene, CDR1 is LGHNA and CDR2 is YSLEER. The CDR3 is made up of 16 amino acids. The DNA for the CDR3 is TGCGCCAGCAGCCGAGGGACTAGCAGTATCTACAATGAGCAGTTCTTC. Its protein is CASSRGTSSIYNEQFF.

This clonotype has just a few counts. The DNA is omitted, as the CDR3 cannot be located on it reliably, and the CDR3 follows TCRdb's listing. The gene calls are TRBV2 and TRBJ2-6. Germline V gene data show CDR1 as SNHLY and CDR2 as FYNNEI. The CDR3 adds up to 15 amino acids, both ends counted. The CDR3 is CASILGFSGANVLTF.

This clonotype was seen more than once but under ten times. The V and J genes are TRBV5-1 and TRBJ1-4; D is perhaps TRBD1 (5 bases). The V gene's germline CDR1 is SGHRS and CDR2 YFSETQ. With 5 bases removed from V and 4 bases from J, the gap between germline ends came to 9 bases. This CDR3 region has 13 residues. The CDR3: CASSGGGNEKLFF. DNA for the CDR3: TGCGCCAGCAGTGGCGGGGGTAATGAAAAACTGTTTTTT.

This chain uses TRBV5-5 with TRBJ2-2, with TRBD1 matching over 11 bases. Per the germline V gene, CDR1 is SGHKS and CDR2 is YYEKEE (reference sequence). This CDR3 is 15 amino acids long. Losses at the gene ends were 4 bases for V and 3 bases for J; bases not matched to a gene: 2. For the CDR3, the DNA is TGTGCCAGCAGCGCGGGACAGGGGGACACCGGGGAGCTGTTTTTT. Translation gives CASSAGQGDTGELFF.

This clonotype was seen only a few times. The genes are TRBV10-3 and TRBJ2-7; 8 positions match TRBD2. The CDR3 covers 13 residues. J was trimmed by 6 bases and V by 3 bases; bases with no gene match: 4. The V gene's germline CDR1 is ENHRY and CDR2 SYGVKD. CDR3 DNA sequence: TGTGCCATCAGTGAAGGGCTAGCGGGCGAGCAGTACTTC. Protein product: CAISEGLAGEQYF.

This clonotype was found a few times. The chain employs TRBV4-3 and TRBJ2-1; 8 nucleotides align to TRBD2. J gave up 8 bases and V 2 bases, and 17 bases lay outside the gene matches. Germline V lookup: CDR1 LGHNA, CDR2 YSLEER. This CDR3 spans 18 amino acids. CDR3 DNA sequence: TGCGCCAGCAGCCAAATGGCTCTGGGGACTAGAGGAGGCGATGAGCAGTTCTTC. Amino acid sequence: CASSQMALGTRGGDEQFF.

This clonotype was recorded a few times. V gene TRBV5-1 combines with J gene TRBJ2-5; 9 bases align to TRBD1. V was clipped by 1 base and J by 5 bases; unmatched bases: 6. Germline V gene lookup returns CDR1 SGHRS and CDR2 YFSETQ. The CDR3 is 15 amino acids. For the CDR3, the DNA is TGCGCCAGCAGCTTGTCCAGGACAGGGGTTGAGACCCAGTACTTC. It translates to CASSLSRTGVETQYF.

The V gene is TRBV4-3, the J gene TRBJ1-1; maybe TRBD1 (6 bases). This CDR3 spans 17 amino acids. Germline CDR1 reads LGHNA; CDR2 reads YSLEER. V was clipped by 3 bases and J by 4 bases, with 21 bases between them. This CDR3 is CASSQEGQSGYSTEAFF. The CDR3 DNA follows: TGCGCCAGCAGCCAGGAGGGACAATCGGGCTATAGCACTGAAGCTTTCTTT.